The sequence of this TCR beta chain was determined in a study of identical twins. Overall study findings and caveats: Carriage of fewer insertions was seen in abundant cord blood beta clonotypes, whereas memory repertoires showed none.

With regard to this clonotype: Its specificity is not known.

One entry per CDR3 protein, called by TCRdb with MiXCR from the 5' RACE reads. Here the sample spans 300,000 or so distinct CDR3 sequences, roughly 10% being singletons. Germline CDR1 is MNHEY and CDR2 is SVGAGI. The CDR3 covers 16 residues. V shed 0 bases and J shed 4 bases, with 13 bases lying between them. These sequences were also reported in another study, on yellow fever vaccine responses in identical twins.

This chain joins TRBV6-5 and TRBJ2-1, with D uncertain. This TCR derives from a young woman in good health. The specimen sequenced was CD8+ T cells sorted from blood. The CDR3 DNA is TGTGCCAGCAGTTACTCGACATGGGATAGATACAATGAGCAGTTCTTC. Translating gives CASSYSTWDRYNEQFF.